This TCR beta chain originates from a study of blood T cell repertoires in COVID-19 (dated by TCRdb to 2018 to 2021). For the study in its entirety: The collaborator samples originated in the United States, Italy and Spain and spanned the acute and convalescent phases of COVID-19. The prospective study material was composed of cDNA or gDNA derived from T cells, B-cell-depleted T cells, or PBMCs. Subjects who had been exposed to COVID-19, were actively infected with it, or had recovered from it provided the deeply sampled blood TCRbeta repertoires that made up the dataset. A freely available public database, intended as a resource for researchers studying the immune response to SARS-CoV-2, is where the repertoires were released. Samples were obtained from the ongoing ImmuneRACE study (first 160 participants) and from over a thousand subjects provided by 6 global collaborators. Sample metadata almost always included a de-identified subject ID, COVID-19 status, age in years and sex. Where available, HLA class I and class II types were taken from metadata supplied by the sample provider and were not determined by assay-based typing.

V gives up 4 bases and J gives up 5 bases, and the segment between their germline ends measures 11 bases. CDR1 is given as LGHDT and CDR2 as YNNKEL, both from the germline V gene (reference sequence). Reading from cysteine to phenylalanine, the CDR3 counts 13 amino acids. This entry keeps only the CDR3 DNA: 39 bases, framed from base 1. General study outcomes and caveats: The quantity of clinical and demographic metadata differed by source and by participant and was supplied without curation.

Participants in the prospective study were enrolled through a virtual design, were aged about 18 to 90 years, and lived in roughly 24 United States geographic areas. Cohort assignment in the prospective study relied on participant-reported clinical history from a screening survey and a study questionnaire. In the prospective study, whole blood, serum and a nasopharyngeal or oropharyngeal swab were collected from each participant by mobile phlebotomists. Participants in the prospective study had the option to provide additional blood draws and questionnaires over a roughly 2-month period. Before DNA extraction, blood samples from the prospective study were shipped at room temperature or frozen. TCRbeta CDR3 regions were amplified from genomic DNA by means of the immunoSEQ Assay, a bias-controlled multiplex PCR. The original pipeline was this. Within the assay, amplification of reference gene primers was used to estimate how many nucleated cells each sample contained. To quantify the absolute abundance of each unique TCRbeta CDR3 rearrangement, sequence reads were collapsed and filtered. For each sample, productive Simpson clonality was calculated as the square root of Simpson's diversity index across productive rearrangements. The table was pulled from immuneACCESS by TCRdb, which kept in-frame rearrangements only. Such tables lose some clones; where checked, under half of the loss comes from unresolved V genes, and the rest has no known cause. The V and J calls and clone size are taken from that table; D and trimming were inferred from the DNA. This sample has 200,000 to 250,000 clones in its table, and roughly 85% of those were observed once. The leading ten clones occupy approximately 9% of the sample.

Concerning this clone itself: Its antigen is still unknown. Base qualities are not at hand, and no much larger clone is one base apart.

The source is a woman in her 50s with acute COVID-19. The chain joins TRBV3-1 (or the pseudogene TRBV3-2) to TRBJ1-1; a weak D assignment points to TRBD1 (6 bases agree). The sequencing input was PBMCs or T cells enriched from blood (not recorded which). The DNA reads TGTGCCAGCAGCCCCGCACAGGGTACTGAAGCTTTCTTT. The encoded protein is CASSPAQGTEAFF.